A selection of T cell receptor beta chains follows, all from one sample in a study of blood T cell repertoires in COVID-19. Clones were sequenced by immunoSEQ multiplex PCR, and TCRdb holds only the in-frame ones, with some missing. Of some 140,000 clones listed, roughly 77% are singletons. The sample was peripheral blood. These receptors were obtained from a woman in her 70s with COVID-19, enrolled during active disease. The CDR3 runs from the conserved cysteine through the conserved F or W. Each record gives: V gene, D gene, clone size, J gene, CDR3 protein, CDR3 DNA. The D gene is left open where the match is weak. Clone size is stated in some rows and not others, as once, few, many or a class when expanded.

>TRBV5-1|TRBD2|.|TRBJ2-5
CASSLVLAAQETQYF
TGCGCCAGCAGCTTGGTACTAGCGGCCCAAGAGACCCAGTACTTC
>TRBV7-6|.|.|TRBJ2-6
CASSLTDSGANVLTF
TGTGCCAGCAGCTTGACTGACTCTGGGGCCAACGTCCTGACTTTC
>TRBV27|.|once|TRBJ1-1
CASSLIRGRTEAFF
TGTGCCAGCAGTTTAATTCGGGGGAGGACTGAAGCTTTCTTT
>TRBV5-6|TRBD1|.|TRBJ2-1
CASSFGDRAYNEQFF
TGTGCCAGCAGCTTTGGGGACAGGGCCTACAATGAGCAGTTCTTC
>TRBV7-3|.|few|TRBJ1-3
CASSRGSPSSGNTIYF
TGTGCCAGCAGTCGCGGGTCCCCTAGCTCTGGAAACACCATATATTTT
>TRBV5-4|.|.|TRBJ1-3
CASSLLGVHSGNTIYF
TGTGCCAGCAGCTTGTTGGGCGTCCACTCTGGAAACACCATATATTTT
>TRBV5-1|TRBD1|.|TRBJ2-7
CASSFYRGNEQYF
TGCGCCAGCAGCTTTTACAGGGGAAACGAGCAGTACTTC
>TRBV28|.|.|TRBJ1-3
CASTPSRGFGTTIYF
TGTGCCAGCACCCCCTCGCGGGGGTTTGGAACCACCATATATTTT
>TRBV28|.|.|TRBJ1-2
CASSSPEAAQRYTF
TGTGCCAGCAGTTCGCCTGAGGCCGCTCAGCGCTACACCTTC
>TRBV3-1/TRBV3-2|.|.|TRBJ1-2
CASSQAADYGYTF
TGTGCCAGCAGCCAAGCAGCGGACTATGGCTACACCTTC
>TRBV6-6|.|once|TRBJ2-7
CASRPGQNYEQYF
TGTGCCAGCAGACCTGGACAGAACTACGAGCAGTACTTC